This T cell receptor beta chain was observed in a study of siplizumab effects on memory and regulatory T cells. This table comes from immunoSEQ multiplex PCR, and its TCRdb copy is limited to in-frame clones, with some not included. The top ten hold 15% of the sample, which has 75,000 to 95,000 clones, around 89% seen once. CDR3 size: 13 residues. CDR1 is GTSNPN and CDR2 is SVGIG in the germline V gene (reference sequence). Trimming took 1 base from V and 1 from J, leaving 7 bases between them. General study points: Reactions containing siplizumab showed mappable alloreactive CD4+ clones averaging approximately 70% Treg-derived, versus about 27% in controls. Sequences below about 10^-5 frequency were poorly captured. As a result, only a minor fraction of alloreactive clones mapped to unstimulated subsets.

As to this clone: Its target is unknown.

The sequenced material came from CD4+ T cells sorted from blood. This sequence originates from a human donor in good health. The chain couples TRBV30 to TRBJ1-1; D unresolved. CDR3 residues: CAWSGLGNTEAFF. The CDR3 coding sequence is TGTGCCTGGAGTGGACTGGGGAACACTGAAGCTTTCTTT. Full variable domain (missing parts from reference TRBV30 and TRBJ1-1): SQTIHQWPATLVQPVGSPLSLECTVEGTSNPNLYWYRQAAGRGLQLLFYSVGIGQISSEVPQNLSASRPQDRQFILSSKKLLLSDSGFYLCAWSGLGNTEAFFGQGTRLTVV.